The 14 T cell receptor beta chains presented below share a single source sample, sequenced in a study of T cell repertoires in cytomegalovirus infection. TCRdb passed the reads through MiXCR, listing each CDR3 protein once. In the table there are about 130,000 distinct CDR3 sequences, about 32% of which are singletons. These receptors are not linked to any known antigen. This specimen was CD8+ T cells from cultured PBMCs, taken from culture after CMV antigen stimulation. These receptors came from a human donor in good health (CMV status not recorded). Some clones in this sample may be carry-over from other donors' samples.

V is TRBV7-9 and J is TRBJ2-1, with 9 bases fitting TRBD1. Unmatched junction bases numbered 8, after V lost 6 bases and J lost 5 bases. Germline lookup yields CDR1 SEHNR and CDR2 FQNEAQ (reference sequence). There are 15 residues in the CDR3. CDR3 region: CASRGRDRDNNEQFF. The CDR3 nucleotides read TGTGCCAGCAGAGGTCGGGACAGGGATAACAATGAGCAGTTCTTC.

The count of this clonotype is one. The chain couples TRBV19 to TRBJ2-5, with TRBD2 as a possible D gene (5 bases). Between the trimmed V and J ends, which lost 2 bases and 5 bases, there was a span of 18 bases. The CDR3 is 16 residues long. Germline V gives CDR1 LNHDA, CDR2 SQIVND (reference sequence). The CDR3 DNA follows: TGTGCCAGTAGTATAAGCGGAGACACAGAAAAGGAGACCCAGTACTTC. It specifies CASSISGDTEKETQYF.

This clonotype appeared many times. The V call is TRBV7-9, the J call TRBJ2-1; TRBD1 matches 9 bases. This CDR3 comprises 16 residues. Trimming took 0 bases from V and 9 from J; bases not matched to a gene: 9. CDR1 is SEHNR and CDR2 is FQNEAQ in the germline V gene (reference sequence). DNA of the CDR3: TGTGCCAGCAGCTTAGCTCGGACAGGGGTGCAGGGTGAGCAGTTCTTC. This gives the protein CASSLARTGVQGEQFF. Combining the CDR3 with reference TRBV7-9 and TRBJ2-1 gives the whole variable domain DTGVSQNPRHKITKRGQNVTFRCDPISEHNRLYWYRQTLGQGPEFLTYFQNEAQLEKSRLLSDRFSAERPKGSFSTLEIQRTEQGDSAMYLCASSLARTGVQGEQFFGPGTRLTVL.

This clonotype was seen a few times. For the CDR3, the DNA is TGTGCCAGTACCGATCCTAACACCGGGGAGCTGTTTTTT. Translated, it gives CASTDPNTGELFF. This chain joins TRBV19 and TRBJ2-2; D remains unclear. The CDR3 is 13 residues long. Trimming took 7 bases from V and 2 from J, leaving 8 bases between them. From germline, CDR1 is LNHDA and CDR2 SQIVND (reference sequence).

The J gene is TRBJ2-5, the V gene TRBV7-3, with TRBD2 as a possible D gene (5 bases). This CDR3 region has 13 residues. CDR1 is SGHTA and CDR2 is FQGTGA in the germline V gene. The V gene lost 1 base and the J gene lost 5 bases, with 8 bases spanning the gap. CDR3 in amino acids: CASSLNTGETQYF. CDR3 in DNA: TGTGCCAGCAGCTTAAACACGGGGGAGACCCAGTACTTC.

This clonotype has a handful of counts. The rearrangement joins TRBV12-3 or TRBV12-4 to TRBJ2-7, with 8 bases lining up with TRBD1. The CDR3 length is 14 residues. V shed 3 bases and J 4 bases; nucleotides not matched to a gene: 5. CDR3 sequence reads: CASSLAGGRYEQYF. DNA for the CDR3: TGTGCCAGCAGTTTGGCAGGGGGCAGGTACGAGCAGTACTTC.

The gene calls are TRBV4-2 and TRBJ2-3; 11 bases are a match to TRBD2. CDR1 is LGHNA and CDR2 is YNFKEQ in the germline V gene. Trimming at V came to 3 bases and at J to 2 bases, leaving 7 bases not matched to a gene. The CDR3 length is 17 residues. The CDR3 nucleotides are TGTGCCAGCAGCCAGGACCCTAGCGGGGGGACCACAGATACGCAGTATTTT. Protein product: CASSQDPSGGTTDTQYF.

The rearrangement links TRBV2 to TRBJ1-1; unclear D gene. The germline gives CDR1 SNHLY, CDR2 FYNNEI. This CDR3 is 12 amino acids long. The germline V and J ends were trimmed by 4 bases and 3 bases, with 6 bases remaining between them. In DNA, the CDR3 is TGTGCCAGCAGTGCCACTGACACTGAAGCTTTCTTT. This translates into CASSATDTEAFF.

CDR3 residues: CASSQVAQGYVGQPQHF. The CDR3 nucleotides read TGCGCCAGCAGCCAAGTGGCTCAGGGGTACGTTGGCCAGCCCCAGCATTTT. This rearrangement joins TRBV4-1 to TRBJ1-5, with D perhaps TRBD1 (6 bases). There are 17 residues in the CDR3. V gave up 1 base and J gave up 7 bases, with 20 bases separating them. Germline V CDR1 and CDR2: MGHRA, YSYEKL.

This clonotype was detected ten times or more. This chain links TRBV7-2 with TRBJ2-7; TRBD1 agrees at 8 bases. J was trimmed by 7 bases and V by 7 bases; bases with no gene match: 12. Germline CDR1 is SGHTA and CDR2 is FQGNSA. The length of the CDR3 is 14 residues. This CDR3 is CASTSWDRSLEQYF. The CDR3 nucleotides are TGTGCCAGCACCTCGTGGGACAGGTCTCTGGAGCAGTACTTC.

V is TRBV19 and J is TRBJ1-1; D may be TRBD1 (6 bases). CDR3 length: 12 amino acids. Germline V gene sequence: CDR1 LNHDA, CDR2 SQIVND (reference sequence). Trimming removed 3 bases from V and 7 bases from J, with 9 bases in between. CDR3 nucleotides: TGTGCCAGTAGTATCGGACAGAGTGAAGCTTTCTTT. Translated: CASSIGQSEAFF.

This clonotype was observed a few times. The chain uses TRBV6-2 or TRBV6-3 and TRBJ2-1; the D call may be TRBD1 or TRBD2 (5 bases each). Germline-derived CDR1 and CDR2 are MNHEY and SVGEGT. CDR3 length: 15 residues. The germline V and J ends were trimmed by 6 bases and 4 bases, with 16 bases remaining between them. The CDR3 reads CASSKYRDEYNEQFF. The DNA for the CDR3 is TGTGCCAGCAGCAAGTACCGGGACGAGTACAATGAGCAGTTCTTC.

The rearrangement links TRBV5-6 to TRBJ1-2; no clear D gene. V was pared by 4 bases and J by 4 bases, with 11 bases between. CDR3 length: 13 amino acids. CDR1 SGHDT and CDR2 YYEEEE come from the germline V gene. The CDR3 loop reads CASSQDGIYGYTF. The CDR3 bases are TGTGCCAGCAGCCAAGATGGGATCTATGGCTACACCTTC.

The sample holds a few counts of this clonotype. The chain couples TRBV12-5 to TRBJ2-1; 11 bases are a match to TRBD2. This CDR3 has 17 residues. Germline V gives CDR1 LGHNT, CDR2 FRNRAP. V trimming: 3 bases; J trimming: 6 bases; junction bases outside the gene matches: 10. The CDR3 nucleotides read TGTGCTAGTGGTTTTCACCTCGGGACTAGCGGATTCAATGAGCAGTTCTTC. Amino acid sequence: CASGFHLGTSGFNEQFF.